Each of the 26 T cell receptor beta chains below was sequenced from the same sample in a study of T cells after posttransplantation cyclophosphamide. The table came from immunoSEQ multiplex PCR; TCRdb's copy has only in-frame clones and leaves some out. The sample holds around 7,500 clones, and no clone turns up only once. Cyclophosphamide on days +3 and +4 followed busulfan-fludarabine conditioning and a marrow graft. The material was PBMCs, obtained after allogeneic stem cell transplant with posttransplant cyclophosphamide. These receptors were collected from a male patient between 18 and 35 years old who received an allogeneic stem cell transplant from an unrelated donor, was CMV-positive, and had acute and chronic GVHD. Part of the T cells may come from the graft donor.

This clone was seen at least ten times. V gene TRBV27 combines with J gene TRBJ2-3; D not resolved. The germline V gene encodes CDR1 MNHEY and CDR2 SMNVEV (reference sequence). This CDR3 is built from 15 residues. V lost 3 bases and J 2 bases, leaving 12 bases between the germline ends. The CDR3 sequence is CASSLYGLYTDTQYF. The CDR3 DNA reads TGTGCCAGCAGTTTGTACGGGTTATACACAGATACGCAGTATTTT.

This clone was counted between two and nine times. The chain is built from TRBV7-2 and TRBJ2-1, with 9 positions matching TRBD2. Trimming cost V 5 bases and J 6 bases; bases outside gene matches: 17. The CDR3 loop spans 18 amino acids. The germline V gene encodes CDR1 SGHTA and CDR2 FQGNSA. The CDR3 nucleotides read TGTGCCAGCAGCCGAATTGGGCGGGGGGGCCAGGGGGGCAATGAGCAGTTCTTC. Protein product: CASSRIGRGGQGGNEQFF.

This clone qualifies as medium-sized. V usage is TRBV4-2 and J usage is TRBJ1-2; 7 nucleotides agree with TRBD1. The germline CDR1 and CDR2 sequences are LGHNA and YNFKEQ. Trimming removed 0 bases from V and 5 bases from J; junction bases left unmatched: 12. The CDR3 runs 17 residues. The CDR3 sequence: CASSQEGAPGQSYGYTF. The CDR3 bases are TGTGCCAGCAGCCAAGAAGGAGCGCCGGGACAGTCGTATGGCTACACCTTC.

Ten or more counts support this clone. In DNA, the CDR3 is TGCGCCAGCATCGGGGGCGGGGGGACACTTGAGCAGTTCTTC. Its protein is CASIGGGGTLEQFF. This chain joins TRBV5-1 and TRBJ2-1, with TRBD2 matching 8 bases. The V segment lost 6 bases and the J segment 9 bases; nucleotides outside the gene matches: 11. The germline V gene has CDR1 SGHRS and CDR2 YFSETQ. The CDR3 has 14 amino acids.

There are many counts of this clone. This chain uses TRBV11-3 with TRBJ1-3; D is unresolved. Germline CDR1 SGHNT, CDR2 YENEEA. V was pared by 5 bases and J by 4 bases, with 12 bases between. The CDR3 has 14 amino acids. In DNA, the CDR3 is TGTGCCAGCAGCCCCGGGTCCCAAGGAAACACCATATATTTT. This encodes CASSPGSQGNTIYF.

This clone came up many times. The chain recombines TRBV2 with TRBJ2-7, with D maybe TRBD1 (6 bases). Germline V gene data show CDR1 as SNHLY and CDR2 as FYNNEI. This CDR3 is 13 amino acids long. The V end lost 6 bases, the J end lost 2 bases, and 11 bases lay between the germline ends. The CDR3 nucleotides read TGTGCCAGCAGCGGATCAGGGGCCTACGAGCAGTACTTC. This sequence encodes CASSGSGAYEQYF.

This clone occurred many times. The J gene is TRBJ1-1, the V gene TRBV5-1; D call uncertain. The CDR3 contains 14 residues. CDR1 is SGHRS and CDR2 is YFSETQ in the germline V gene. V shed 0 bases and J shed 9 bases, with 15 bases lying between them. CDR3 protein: CASSLETATTQAFF. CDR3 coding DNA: TGCGCCAGCAGCTTGGAGACGGCTACTACTCAAGCTTTCTTT.

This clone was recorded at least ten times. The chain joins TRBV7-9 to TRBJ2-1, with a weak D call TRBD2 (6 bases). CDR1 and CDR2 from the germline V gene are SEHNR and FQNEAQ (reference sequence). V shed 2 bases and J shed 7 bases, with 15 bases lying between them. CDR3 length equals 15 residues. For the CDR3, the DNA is TGTGCCAGCAGCTTACCTAGCGCAGGGAAAAATGAGCAGTTCTTC. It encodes CASSLPSAGKNEQFF.

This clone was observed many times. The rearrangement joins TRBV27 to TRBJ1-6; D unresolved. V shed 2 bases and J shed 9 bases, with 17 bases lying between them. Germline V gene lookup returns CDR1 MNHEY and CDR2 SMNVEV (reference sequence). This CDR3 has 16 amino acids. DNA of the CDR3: TGTGCCAGCAGTTTAAAAACGGGGAGATTCATTTCACCCCTCCACTTT. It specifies CASSLKTGRFISPLHF.

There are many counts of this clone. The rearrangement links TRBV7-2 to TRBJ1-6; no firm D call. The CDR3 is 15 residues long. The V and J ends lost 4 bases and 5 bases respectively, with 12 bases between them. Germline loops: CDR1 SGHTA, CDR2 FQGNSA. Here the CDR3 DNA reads TGTGCCAGCAGCTCCCCAGTCAGAAATAATTCACCCCTCCACTTT. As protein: CASSSPVRNNSPLHF.

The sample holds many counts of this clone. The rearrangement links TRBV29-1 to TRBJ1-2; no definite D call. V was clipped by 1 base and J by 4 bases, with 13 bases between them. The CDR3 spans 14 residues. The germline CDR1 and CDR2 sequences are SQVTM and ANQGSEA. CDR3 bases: TGCAGCGTTGAAGTAATTGTGAGTGGCTATGGCTACACCTTC. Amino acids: CSVEVIVSGYGYTF.

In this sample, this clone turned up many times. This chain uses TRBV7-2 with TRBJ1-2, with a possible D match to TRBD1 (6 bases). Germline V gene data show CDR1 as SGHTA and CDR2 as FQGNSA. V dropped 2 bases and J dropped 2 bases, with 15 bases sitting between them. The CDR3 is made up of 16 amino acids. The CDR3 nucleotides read TGTGCCAGCAGCTTATTTCAGGGGAATGAGAACTATGGCTACACCTTC. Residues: CASSLFQGNENYGYTF.

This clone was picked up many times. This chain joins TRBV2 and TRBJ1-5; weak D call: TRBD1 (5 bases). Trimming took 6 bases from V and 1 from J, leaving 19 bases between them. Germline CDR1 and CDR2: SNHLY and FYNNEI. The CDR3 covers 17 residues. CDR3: CASSLTPGGSSNQPQHF. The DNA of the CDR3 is TGTGCCAGCAGCCTAACGCCGGGGGGAAGCAGCAATCAGCCCCAGCATTTT. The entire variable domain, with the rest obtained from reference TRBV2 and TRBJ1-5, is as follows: EPEVTQTPSHQVTQMGQEVILRCVPISNHLYFYWYRQILGQKVEFLVSFYNNEISEKSEIFDDQFSVERPDGSNFTLKIRSTKLEDSAMYFCASSLTPGGSSNQPQHFGDGTRLSIL.

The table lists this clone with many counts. In DNA, the CDR3 is TGTGCCAGCAGCTCCCCCGTAGGACAGGGGCCGTATTTT. Its protein is CASSSPVGQGPYF. V usage is TRBV7-3 and J usage is TRBJ2-3, with 9 bases fitting TRBD1. The CDR3 is 13 amino acids. Germline CDR1 is SGHTA and CDR2 is FQGTGA. V shed 4 bases and J 14 bases; nucleotides not matched to a gene: 10.

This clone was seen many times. CDR3 sequence reads: CASSLGVNSYEQYF. The CDR3 DNA is TGTGCCAGCAGCTTAGGCGTAAACTCCTACGAGCAGTACTTC. The chain has TRBV7-2 and TRBJ2-7; no reliable D call. The CDR3 has 14 residues. Trimming pared 1 base from V and 0 bases from J, leaving 7 bases between. The germline gives CDR1 SGHTA, CDR2 FQGNSA.

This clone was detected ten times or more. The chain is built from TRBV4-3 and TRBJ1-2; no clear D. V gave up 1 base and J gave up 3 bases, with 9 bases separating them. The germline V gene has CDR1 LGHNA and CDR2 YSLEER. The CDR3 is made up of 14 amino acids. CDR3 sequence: CASSQGPEDYGYTF. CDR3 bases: TGCGCCAGCAGCCAAGGACCCGAGGACTATGGCTACACCTTC.

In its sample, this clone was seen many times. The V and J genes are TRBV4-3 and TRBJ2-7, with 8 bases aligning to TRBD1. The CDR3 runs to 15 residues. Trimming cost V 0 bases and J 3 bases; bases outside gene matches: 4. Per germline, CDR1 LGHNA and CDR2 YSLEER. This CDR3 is CASSQDYRGNYEQYF. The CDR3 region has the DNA TGCGCCAGCAGCCAAGATTACAGGGGGAACTACGAGCAGTACTTC.

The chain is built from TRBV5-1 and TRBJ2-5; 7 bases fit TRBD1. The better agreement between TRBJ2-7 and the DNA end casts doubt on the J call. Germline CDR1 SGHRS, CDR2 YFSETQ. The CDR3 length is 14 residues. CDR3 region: CASSLHRGTYEQYF. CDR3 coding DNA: TGCGCCAGCAGCCTGCACAGGGGAACCTACGAGCAGTACTTC.

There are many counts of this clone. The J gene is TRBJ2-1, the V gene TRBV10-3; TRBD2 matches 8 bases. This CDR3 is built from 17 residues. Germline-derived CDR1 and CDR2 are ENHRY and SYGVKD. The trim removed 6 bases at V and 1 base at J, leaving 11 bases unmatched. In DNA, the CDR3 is TGTGCCATCAGGCCTACCTCATTAGCGGGGTCCTACAATGAGCAGTTCTTC. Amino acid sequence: CAIRPTSLAGSYNEQFF.

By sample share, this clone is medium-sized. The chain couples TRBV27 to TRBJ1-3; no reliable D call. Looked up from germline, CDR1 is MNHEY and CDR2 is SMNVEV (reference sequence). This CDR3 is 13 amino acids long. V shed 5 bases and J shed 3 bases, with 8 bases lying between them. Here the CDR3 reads CASSINSGNTIYF. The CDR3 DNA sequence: TGTGCCAGCAGTATAAACAGTGGAAACACCATATATTTT.

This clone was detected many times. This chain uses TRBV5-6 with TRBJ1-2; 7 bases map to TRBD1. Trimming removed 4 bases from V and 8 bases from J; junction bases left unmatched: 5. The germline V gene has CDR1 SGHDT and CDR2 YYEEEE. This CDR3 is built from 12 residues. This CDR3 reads CASSRTGLGYTF. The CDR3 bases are TGTGCCAGCAGCAGGACAGGACTCGGCTACACCTTC.

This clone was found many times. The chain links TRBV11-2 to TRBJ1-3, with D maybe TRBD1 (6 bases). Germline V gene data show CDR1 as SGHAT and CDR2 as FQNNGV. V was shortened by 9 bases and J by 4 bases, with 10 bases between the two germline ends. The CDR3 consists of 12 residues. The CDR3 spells CASTGSGNTIYF. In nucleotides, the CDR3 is TGTGCCAGTACAGGGTCGGGAAACACCATATATTTT. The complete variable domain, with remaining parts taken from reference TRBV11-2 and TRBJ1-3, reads EAGVAQSPRYKIIEKRQSVAFWCNPISGHATLYWYQQILGQGPKLLIQFQNNGVVDDSQLPKDRFSAERLKGVDSTLKIQPAKLEDSAVYLCASTGSGNTIYFGEGSWLTVV.

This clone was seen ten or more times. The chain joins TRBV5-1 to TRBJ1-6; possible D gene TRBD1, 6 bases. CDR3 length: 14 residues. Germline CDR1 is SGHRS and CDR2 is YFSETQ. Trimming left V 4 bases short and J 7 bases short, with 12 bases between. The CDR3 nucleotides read TGCGCCAGCAGCGCCTCCACAGGGAATTCACCCCTCCACTTT. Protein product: CASSASTGNSPLHF.

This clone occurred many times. The DNA for the CDR3 is TGTGCCAGCAGTGAGGGGGGTGACCACTATGGCTACACCTTC. Residues: CASSEGGDHYGYTF. The V gene is TRBV6-1, the J gene TRBJ1-2, with D possibly TRBD1 on 5 matching bases. V lost 3 bases and J lost 3, with 11 bases in between. CDR1 is MNHNS and CDR2 is SASEGT in the germline V gene. This CDR3 spans 14 amino acids.

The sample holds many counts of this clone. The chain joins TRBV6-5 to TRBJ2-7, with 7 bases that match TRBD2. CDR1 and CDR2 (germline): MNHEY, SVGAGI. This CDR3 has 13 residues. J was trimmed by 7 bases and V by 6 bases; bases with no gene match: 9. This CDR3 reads CASSTLLGGEQYF. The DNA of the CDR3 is TGTGCCAGCAGCACCCTTCTGGGGGGGGAGCAGTACTTC.

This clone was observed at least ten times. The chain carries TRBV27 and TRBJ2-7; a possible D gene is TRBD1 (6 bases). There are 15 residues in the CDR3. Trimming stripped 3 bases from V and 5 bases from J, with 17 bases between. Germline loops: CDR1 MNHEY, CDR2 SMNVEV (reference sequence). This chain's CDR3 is CASSFVGTINDEQYF. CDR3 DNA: TGTGCCAGCAGTTTCGTCGGGACAATTAACGACGAGCAGTACTTC.